A selection of T cell receptor beta chains follows, all from one sample in a study of blood T cell repertoires in COVID-19. Sequencing was performed with immunoSEQ multiplex PCR; in TCRdb, only in-frame clones are kept and a portion is missing. The sample includes roughly 70,000 clones, about 92% of them seen just once. Sequenced sample: peripheral blood. The origin of the receptors is a man aged 50-60 years with acute or convalescent COVID-19. Both conserved end residues are part of each CDR3. Each record gives: CDR3 protein, CDR3 DNA, J gene, D gene, clone size, V gene. A D gene is named only where the DNA matches it firmly. Size is omitted from some rows. Given values are once, few, many or a class for expanded clones.

CDR3: CASSFLNRGWGTDTQYF
DNA: TGTGCCAGCAGCTTTCTGAACAGGGGGTGGGGCACAGATACGCAGTATTTT
J: TRBJ2-3
D: TRBD1
size: NA
V: TRBV11-2

CDR3: CASSEFSGPYNEQFF
DNA: TGTGCCAGCAGTGAATTTAGCGGGCCGTACAATGAGCAGTTCTTC
J: TRBJ2-1
D: TRBD2
size: NA
V: TRBV6-1

CDR3: CASSLGWGRTDTQYF
DNA: TGTGCCAGCAGTTTAGGTTGGGGGCGCACAGATACGCAGTATTTT
J: TRBJ2-3
D: NA
size: NA
V: TRBV28

CDR3: CASSQEGAGGYTF
DNA: TGTGCCAGCAGCCAAGAGGGGGCGGGTGGCTACACCTTC
J: TRBJ1-2
D: NA
size: NA
V: TRBV3-1/TRBV3-2

CDR3: CASSPGGGIYGYTF
DNA: TGTGCCAGCAGCCCCGGGGGGGGCATCTATGGCTACACCTTC
J: TRBJ1-2
D: NA
size: NA
V: TRBV28

CDR3: CASIRGGGNYGYTF
DNA: TGTGCCAGCATCAGAGGAGGGGGCAACTATGGCTACACCTTC
J: TRBJ1-2
D: TRBD1
size: NA
V: TRBV6-5

CDR3: CASSLVAVAGGRTDTQYF
DNA: TGTGCCAGCAGCTTAGTAGCGGTAGCGGGAGGACGCACAGATACGCAGTATTTT
J: TRBJ2-3
D: TRBD2
size: NA
V: TRBV7-8

CDR3: CSVVGGRNEQFF
DNA: TGCAGCGTTGTGGGGGGGAGGAATGAGCAGTTCTTC
J: TRBJ2-1
D: TRBD2
size: NA
V: TRBV29-1

CDR3: CASSPVQSGDTDTQYF
DNA: TGTGCCAGCAGCCCTGTCCAATCGGGGGACACAGATACGCAGTATTTT
J: TRBJ2-3
D: NA
size: NA
V: TRBV5-4

CDR3: CASSDTSGKETQYF
DNA: TGTGCCAGCAGCGATACTAGCGGCAAAGAGACCCAGTACTTC
J: TRBJ2-5
D: TRBD2
size: NA
V: TRBV3-1/TRBV3-2

CDR3: CASSLGVGGVTSGNTIYF
DNA: TGTGCCAGCAGCTTGGGCGTAGGAGGGGTAACTTCTGGAAACACCATATATTTT
J: TRBJ1-3
D: NA
size: NA
V: TRBV5-6

CDR3: CASSLGDRTNSPLHF
DNA: TGTGCCAGCAGCTTAGGGGACAGGACTAATTCACCCCTCCACTTT
J: TRBJ1-6
D: TRBD1
size: NA
V: TRBV7-2

CDR3: CAIETRSSGRAGELFF
DNA: TGTGCCATCGAAACGAGGTCTAGCGGGAGGGCCGGGGAGCTGTTTTTT
J: TRBJ2-2
D: TRBD2
size: NA
V: TRBV7-2

CDR3: CARQGQDWETQYF
DNA: TGTGCCCGGCAGGGACAGGATTGGGAGACCCAGTACTTC
J: TRBJ2-5
D: TRBD1
size: NA
V: TRBV30

CDR3: CASRGERVYGYTF
DNA: TGCGCCAGCAGGGGAGAGAGAGTCTATGGCTACACCTTC
J: TRBJ1-2
D: NA
size: NA
V: TRBV5-1

CDR3: CASSTTRGSVVGNTEAFF
DNA: TGTGCCAGTAGTACGACCAGGGGTTCCGTTGTCGGGAACACTGAAGCTTTCTTT
J: TRBJ1-1
D: NA
size: NA
V: TRBV19

CDR3: CASLTDSNQPQHF
DNA: TGTGCCAGCCTTACAGACAGTAATCAGCCCCAGCATTTT
J: TRBJ1-5
D: NA
size: NA
V: TRBV2

CDR3: CASSLRGSEAFF
DNA: TGTGCCAGCAGTTTAAGGGGGTCTGAAGCTTTCTTT
J: TRBJ1-1
D: NA
size: NA
V: TRBV28

CDR3: CASREGGTLSTDTQYF
DNA: TGTGCCAGCAGGGAGGGGGGGACACTTAGCACAGATACGCAGTATTTT
J: TRBJ2-3
D: NA
size: NA
V: TRBV28

CDR3: CSARGTETREKLFF
DNA: TGCAGCGCCAGGGGGACGGAGACCCGGGAAAAACTGTTTTTT
J: TRBJ1-4
D: TRBD1
size: NA
V: TRBV29-1

CDR3: CASTHSGGANVLTF
DNA: TGTGCCAGCACCCACTCCGGGGGGGCCAACGTCCTGACTTTC
J: TRBJ2-6
D: NA
size: NA
V: TRBV6-5

CDR3: CASSLKWTPNTGELFF
DNA: TGTGCCAGCAGCTTGAAGTGGACTCCGAACACCGGGGAGCTGTTTTTT
J: TRBJ2-2
D: NA
size: NA
V: TRBV5-5

CDR3: CASSTSTGARYSNQPQHF
DNA: TGTGCCAGTAGCACGTCGACAGGGGCACGATATAGCAATCAGCCCCAGCATTTT
J: TRBJ1-5
D: TRBD1
size: once
V: TRBV19

CDR3: CASSANRGWGKSGQYF
DNA: TGTGCCAGCAGTGCCAACAGGGGGTGGGGCAAGAGCGGCCAGTACTTC
J: TRBJ2-5
D: TRBD1
size: NA
V: TRBV6-1